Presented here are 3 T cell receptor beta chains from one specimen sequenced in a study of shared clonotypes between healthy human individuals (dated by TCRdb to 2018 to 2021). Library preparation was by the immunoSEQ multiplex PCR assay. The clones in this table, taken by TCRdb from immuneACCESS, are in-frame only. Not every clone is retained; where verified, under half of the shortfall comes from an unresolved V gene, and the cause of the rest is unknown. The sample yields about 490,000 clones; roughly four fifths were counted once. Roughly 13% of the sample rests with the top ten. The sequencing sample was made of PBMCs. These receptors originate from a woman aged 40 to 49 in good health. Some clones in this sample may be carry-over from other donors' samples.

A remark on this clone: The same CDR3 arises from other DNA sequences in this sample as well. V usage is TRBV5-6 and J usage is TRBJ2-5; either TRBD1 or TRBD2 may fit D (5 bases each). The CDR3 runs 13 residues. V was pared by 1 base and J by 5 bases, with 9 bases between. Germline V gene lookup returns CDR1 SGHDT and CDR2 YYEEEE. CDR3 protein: CASSLWGLETQYF. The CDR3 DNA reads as TGTGCCAGCAGCTTGTGGGGGTTGGAGACCCAGTACTTC.

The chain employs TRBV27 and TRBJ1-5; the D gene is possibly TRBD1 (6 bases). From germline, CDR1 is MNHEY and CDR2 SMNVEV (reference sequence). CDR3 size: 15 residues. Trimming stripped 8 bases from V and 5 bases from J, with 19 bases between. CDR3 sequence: CASGYPTGTYQPQHF. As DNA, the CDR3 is TGTGCCAGCGGATACCCTACAGGGACCTATCAGCCCCAGCATTTT.

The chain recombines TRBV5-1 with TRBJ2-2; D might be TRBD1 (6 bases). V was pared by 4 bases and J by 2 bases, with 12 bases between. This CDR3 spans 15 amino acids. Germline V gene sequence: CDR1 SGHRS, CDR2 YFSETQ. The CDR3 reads CASSPDRTNTGELFF. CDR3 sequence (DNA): TGCGCCAGCAGCCCCGACAGGACTAACACCGGGGAGCTGTTTTTT.